These 19 T cell receptor beta chains originate from one sample sequenced in a study of vaccination and CD4 T cells after COVID-19 (dated by TCRdb to between 2021 and 2024). Library preparation employed PCR. Sequenced using an Illumina iSeq 100. TCR sequencing of DNA from cultured CD4+ T cells used the Oncomine TCR Beta short-read assay at the Johns Hopkins FTIC core. TCRdb reprocessed the public reads (quality trimming at Q25 with fastp, clone calling with MiXCR) and kept in-frame beta chains. All rows with the same CDR3 protein become a single entry with the most common DNA and genes. Within this sample are roughly 8,200 distinct CDR3 sequences, with under 30% of them counted one time only. Of the sample, approximately 21% falls within the top ten clones. Their target antigens are unknown. The treatment or condition label, read with the paper, signifies: roughly 10-day PBMC culture with coronavirus spike peptide pools or control peptides (ViraFEST assay).

Sequencing was performed on cultured CD4+ T cells from blood. The receptors shown here come from a human donor with COVID-19.

This chain connects TRBV4-2 to TRBJ2-7; D is uncertain. CDR1 is LGHNA and CDR2 is YNFKEQ in the germline V gene. This CDR3 region has 14 residues. Trimming removed 0 bases at V and 7 bases at J, with 13 bases between. This chain's CDR3 is CASSQDRVAREQYF. The DNA of the CDR3 is TGTGCCAGCAGCCAAGATCGAGTCGCGAGGGAGCAGTACTTC.

This clonotype showed up just a few times. The chain employs TRBV19 and TRBJ1-1; D is unclear. Trimming cost V 3 bases and J 4 bases, with 12 bases left between them. In germline, CDR1 is LNHDA, CDR2 SQIVND (reference sequence). CDR3 length equals 14 residues. The CDR3 protein is CASSITGRTTEAFF. CDR3 bases: TGTGCCAGTAGTATCACGGGTAGAACCACTGAAGCTTTCTTT.

By sample share, this clonotype is medium-sized. The chain employs TRBV20-1 and TRBJ1-5; 7 bases are a match to TRBD1. After removal of 2 bases from V and 2 bases from J, the junction contained 3 bases not matched to a gene. Germline-derived CDR1 and CDR2 are DFQATT and SNEGSKA (reference sequence). The CDR3 runs 14 residues. The CDR3 reads CSARPTGGNQPQHF. The CDR3 DNA reads TGCAGTGCTAGACCTACAGGGGGCAATCAGCCCCAGCATTTT.

The V call is TRBV12-2, the J call TRBJ2-5; no DNA check was done on the table's D call, TRBD1. TRBV12-2 is a known pseudogene. The CDR3 is made up of 15 amino acids. In DNA form, the CDR3 reads TGTGCAAGTCGCTCAGCGCGGGCGGGGTTGGAGACCCAGTACTTC. Its protein product is CASRSARAGLETQYF.

This clonotype was seen a handful of times. The chain has TRBV29-1 and TRBJ1-6; TRBD1 is a possible D gene (5 bases). Trimming removed 4 bases at V and 5 bases at J, with 12 bases between. Germline V CDR1 and CDR2: SQVTM, ANQGSEA. The CDR3 sequence is 14 residues long. The CDR3 DNA is TGCAGCGTTGCTACGGGGGGAAATAATTCACCCCTCCACTTT. It codes for CSVATGGNNSPLHF. Together with reference TRBV29-1 and TRBJ1-6, the CDR3 gives the full variable domain: SAVISQKPSRDICQRGTSLTIQCQVDSQVTMMFWYRQQPGQSLTLIATANQGSEATYESGFVIDKFPISRPNLTFSTLTVSNMSPEDSSIYLCSVATGGNNSPLHFGNGTRLTVT.

This clonotype appeared a few times. This sequence joins TRBV5-1 and TRBJ1-2; 9 positions agree with TRBD1. V shed 4 bases, J shed 4 bases, and the junction held 11 bases outside the gene matches. The V gene's germline CDR1 is SGHRS and CDR2 YFSETQ. The length of the CDR3 is 16 residues. In DNA, the CDR3 is TGCGCCAGCAGCAGAGAAACAGGGGGCGCGGGCTATGGCTACACCTTC. Its protein is CASSRETGGAGYGYTF.

There are a few counts of this clonotype. This chain connects TRBV18 to TRBJ2-1, with D possibly being TRBD1 or TRBD2 (5 bases each). Germline V gives CDR1 KGHSH, CDR2 LQKENI. V was shortened by 0 bases and J by 7 bases, with 10 bases between the two germline ends. The CDR3 totals 14 residues. Here the CDR3 reads CASSPPRGSNEQFF. The CDR3 nucleotides are TGTGCCAGCTCACCACCGAGGGGCTCGAATGAGCAGTTCTTC.

The V and J genes are TRBV12-3 or TRBV12-4 and TRBJ2-1; D not certain. Trimming removed 2 bases at V and 6 bases at J, with 11 bases between. The length of the CDR3 is 14 residues. CDR3 sequence: CASSLSRPPNEQFF. CDR3 DNA: TGTGCCAGCAGTTTAAGCCGACCGCCCAATGAGCAGTTCTTC.

The chain is built from TRBV5-4 and TRBJ1-2; TRBD1 aligns across 7 bases. The CDR3 length is 14 residues. The germline gives CDR1 SGHNT, CDR2 YYREEE (reference sequence). With V trimmed by 2 bases and J by 2 bases, 3 bases remained unmatched. CDR3 nucleotide sequence: TGTGCCAGCAGCTTACCGGGACAGAACTATGGCTACACCTTC. Amino acids: CASSLPGQNYGYTF.

This chain joins TRBV9 and TRBJ1-6, with D maybe TRBD1 (5 bases). Trimming shortened V by 0 bases and J by 14 bases, and 15 bases separated the two germline ends. This CDR3 spans 14 amino acids. Germline V gives CDR1 SGDLS, CDR2 YYNGEE. CDR3 DNA sequence: TGTGCCAGCAGCGTAGGAAATGAGGGGAGGGCCCTCCACTTT. Amino acid sequence: CASSVGNEGRALHF.

In its sample, this clonotype was seen a few times. The chain couples TRBV6-1 to TRBJ1-5, with a possible D match to TRBD1 (6 bases). Germline V gene sequence: CDR1 MNHNS, CDR2 SASEGT. The CDR3 is made up of 14 amino acids. Trimming left V 8 bases short and J 0 bases short, with 11 bases between. CDR3 region: CASQGNLSNQPQHF. The CDR3 bases are TGTGCCAGCCAGGGGAACCTTAGCAATCAGCCCCAGCATTTT.

This chain uses TRBV7-2 with TRBJ2-1; D not certain. This CDR3 comprises 13 residues. Germline V CDR1 and CDR2: SGHTA, FQGNSA. Between the trimmed V and J ends, which lost 2 bases and 6 bases, there was a span of 8 bases. The chain's CDR3 is CASSLRNLNEQFF. For the CDR3, the DNA is TGTGCCAGCAGCTTAAGGAATCTCAATGAGCAGTTCTTC.

The chain joins TRBV5-6 to TRBJ2-1, with D tentatively TRBD2 (5 bases). The CDR3 length is 19 residues. V was pared by 3 bases and J by 4 bases, with 26 bases between. Germline CDR1 and CDR2: SGHDT and YYEEEE. CDR3 DNA: TGTGCCAGCAGCTCACTCGGCAGGACCGAGGGCGTCCGGTACAATGAGCAGTTCTTC. Translation gives CASSSLGRTEGVRYNEQFF.

This clonotype showed up just a few times. V is TRBV6-1 and J is TRBJ2-6; the match to TRBD1 covers 10 bases. This CDR3 contains 17 residues. Germline CDR1 MNHNS, CDR2 SASEGT. Unmatched junction bases numbered 6, after V lost 3 bases and J lost 4 bases. DNA of the CDR3: TGTGCCAGCAGTGACCGGGACAGGGGAGTCGGGGCCAACGTCCTGACTTTC. This translates into CASSDRDRGVGANVLTF.

This clonotype has only a few counts. The rearrangement links TRBV25-1 to TRBJ2-2; the D gene is possibly TRBD2 (5 bases). The length of the CDR3 is 16 residues. Germline loops: CDR1 MGHDK, CDR2 SYGVNS. The ends were cut back, 1 base at V and 1 base at J, with 10 bases in the middle. In DNA, the CDR3 is TGTGCCAGCAGTGAATCGAGAGGGATGAACACCGGGGAGCTGTTTTTT. Its protein is CASSESRGMNTGELFF.

This chain links TRBV2 with TRBJ2-2; D possibly matches TRBD1 or TRBD2 (6 bases each). Trimming stripped 1 base from V and 6 bases from J, with 21 bases between. Germline-derived CDR1 and CDR2 are SNHLY and FYNNEI. The CDR3 extends over 18 amino acids. CDR3 sequence reads: CASSEVGDSRGSAGELFF. CDR3 sequence (DNA): TGTGCCAGCAGTGAAGTAGGGGACTCCAGGGGTTCGGCCGGGGAGCTGTTTTTT.

This clonotype was detected only a few times. V is TRBV28 and J is TRBJ2-5; maybe TRBD2 (7 bases). V lost 5 bases to trimming and J lost 6 bases, with 16 bases between them. Germline values: CDR1 MDHEN, CDR2 SYDVKM. The CDR3 sequence is 14 residues long. CDR3 region: CASSRKGGGKTQYF. CDR3 in DNA: TGTGCCAGCAGTCGAAAAGGGGGGGGCAAGACCCAGTACTTC.

V gene TRBV7-2 combines with J gene TRBJ1-2, with TRBD1 identical over 7 bases. Germline V gene lookup returns CDR1 SGHTA and CDR2 FQGNSA. The length of the CDR3 is 14 residues. The V segment lost 5 bases and the J segment 4 bases; nucleotides outside the gene matches: 7. CDR3: CASSQDRRRYGYTF. CDR3 DNA: TGTGCCAGCAGCCAGGACAGGAGGCGCTATGGCTACACCTTC.

Comments on this clonotype: This may arise from a read error, as a much more abundant clone is one base away. CDR3 sequence (DNA): TGCGGTGCTAGTGGAGAGTATGGGACAGGGGGCGATGGCTACACCTTC. Its translation is CGASGEYGTGGDGYTF. The J gene is TRBJ1-2, the V gene TRBV20-1, with 12 nucleotides matching TRBD1. CDR1 DFQATT and CDR2 SNEGSKA come from the germline V gene (reference sequence). The CDR3 consists of 16 residues.